The T cell receptor beta chain under discussion was sequenced for a study of T cell repertoires in cytomegalovirus infection. Looking at the study overall: It can be stated that public TCR beta signatures indicated CMV infection as well as a matching HLA type.

TCRdb ran MiXCR on the reads and lists one entry per CDR3 protein. The data contain approximately 190,000 distinct CDR3 sequences, 28% of them singletons. The CDR3 loop spans 12 amino acids. V shed 6 bases and J shed 9 bases, with 14 bases lying between them. Points from the study as a whole: The cumulative frequency of public TCR beta families identified carriers of CMV plus the relevant HLA.

In regard to this clonotype: Its antigen remains unidentified.

The clonotype comes from a human donor in good health (CMV status not recorded). Some clones in this sample may be carry-over from other donors' samples. The sample consisted of PBMCs. The rearrangement links TRBV12-3 or TRBV12-4 to TRBJ2-5; D is unresolved. The CDR3 nucleotides read TGTGCCAGCAGCTCCTCCGTTGTGGCCCAGTACTTC. Its protein product is CASSSSVVAQYF.